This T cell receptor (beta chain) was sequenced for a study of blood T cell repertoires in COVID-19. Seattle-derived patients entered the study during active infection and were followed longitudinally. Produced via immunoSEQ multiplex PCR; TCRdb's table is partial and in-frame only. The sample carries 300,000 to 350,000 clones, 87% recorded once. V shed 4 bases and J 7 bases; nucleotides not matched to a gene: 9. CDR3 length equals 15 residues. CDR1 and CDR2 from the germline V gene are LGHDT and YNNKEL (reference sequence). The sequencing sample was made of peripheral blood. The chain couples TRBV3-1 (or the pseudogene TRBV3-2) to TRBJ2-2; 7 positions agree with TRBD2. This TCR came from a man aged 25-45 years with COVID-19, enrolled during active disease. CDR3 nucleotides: TGTGCCAGCAGCCGCGCGGGAGAGAAGGGCGGGGAGCTGTTTTTT. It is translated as CASSRAGEKGGELFF.